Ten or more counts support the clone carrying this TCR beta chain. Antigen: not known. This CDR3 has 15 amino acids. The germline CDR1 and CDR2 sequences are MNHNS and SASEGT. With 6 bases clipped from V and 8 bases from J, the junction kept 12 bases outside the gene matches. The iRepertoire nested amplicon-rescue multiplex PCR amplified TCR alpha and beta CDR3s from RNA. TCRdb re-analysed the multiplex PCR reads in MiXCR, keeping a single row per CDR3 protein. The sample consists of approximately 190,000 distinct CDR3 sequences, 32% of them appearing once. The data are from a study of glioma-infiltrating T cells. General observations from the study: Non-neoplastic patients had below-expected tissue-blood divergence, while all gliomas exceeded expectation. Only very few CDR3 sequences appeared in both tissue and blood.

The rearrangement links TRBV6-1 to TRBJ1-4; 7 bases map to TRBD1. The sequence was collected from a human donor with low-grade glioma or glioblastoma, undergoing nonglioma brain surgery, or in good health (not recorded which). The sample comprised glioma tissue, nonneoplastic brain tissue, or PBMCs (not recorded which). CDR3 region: CASRINRDSLEKLFF. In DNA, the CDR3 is TGTGCCAGCAGAATCAACAGGGACAGCCTCGAAAAACTGTTTTTT.